The 22 T cell receptor beta chains below come from one sample, sequenced in a study of T cell responses to AZD1222 COVID-19 vaccine. Sequencing was performed with immunoSEQ multiplex PCR; in TCRdb, only in-frame clones are kept and a portion is missing. The repertoire holds 100,000 to 150,000 clones, with more than 85% as singletons. The sequencing here drew on peripheral blood, taken 28 days after the second AZD1222 dose. These receptors all stem from an adult who received the AZD1222 COVID-19 vaccine.

This chain uses TRBV30 with TRBJ1-5; D gene unclear. Germline CDR1 and CDR2: GTSNPN and SVGIG (reference sequence). This CDR3 comprises 14 residues. With 0 bases removed from V and 1 base from J, the gap between germline ends came to 7 bases. CDR3: CAWSVFGSNQPQHF. The CDR3 DNA sequence: TGTGCCTGGAGTGTTTTCGGGAGCAATCAGCCCCAGCATTTT.

This rearrangement joins TRBV19 to TRBJ2-5, with 12 positions matching TRBD1. From germline, CDR1 is LNHDA and CDR2 SQIVND (reference sequence). V lost 5 bases to trimming and J lost 4 bases; unmatched junction nucleotides: 8. The CDR3 is made up of 16 amino acids. CDR3 sequence: CASSLGTGGGAETQYF. The DNA for the CDR3 is TGTGCCAGTAGTCTCGGGACAGGGGGCGGGGCAGAGACCCAGTACTTC.

This chain joins TRBV9 and TRBJ2-1; 8 bases align to TRBD2. This CDR3 comprises 16 residues. Germline CDR1 and CDR2: SGDLS and YYNGEE. V lost 0 bases and J lost 3; bases outside the gene matches: 5. The CDR3 sequence is CASSVDVTSDYNEQFF. The CDR3 DNA is TGTGCCAGCAGCGTAGATGTGACTAGCGACTACAATGAGCAGTTCTTC.

This chain uses TRBV18 with TRBJ2-5; D is possibly TRBD2 (6 bases). The germline CDR1 and CDR2 sequences are KGHSH and LQKENI. CDR3 length equals 17 residues. Trimming removed 3 bases at V and 1 base at J, with 18 bases between. In nucleotides, the CDR3 is TGTGCCAGCTCACCCTCCGGAGGGGCCCGGACCCAAGAGACCCAGTACTTC. Its translation: CASSPSGGARTQETQYF. Together with reference TRBV18 and TRBJ2-5, the CDR3 gives the full variable domain: NAGVMQNPRHLVRRRGQEARLRCSPMKGHSHVYWYRQLPEEGLKFMVYLQKENIIDESGMPKERFSAEFPKEGPSILRIQQVVRGDSAAYFCASSPSGGARTQETQYFGPGTRLLVL.

The V call is TRBV13, the J call TRBJ2-2, with 9 bases fitting TRBD2. Germline V CDR1 and CDR2: PRHDT, FYEKMQ (reference sequence). The CDR3 has 16 amino acids. V dropped 0 bases and J dropped 5; count of bases not matched to a gene: 4. The CDR3 DNA is TGTGCCAGCAGCTTAGGCCTGGCGGGAGGGACCGGGGAGCTGTTTTTT. Translating it yields CASSLGLAGGTGELFF.

The chain links TRBV19 to TRBJ1-6; D might be TRBD1 (5 bases). The V end lost 8 bases, the J end lost 14 bases, and 16 bases lay between the germline ends. The germline CDR1 and CDR2 sequences are LNHDA and SQIVND (reference sequence). There are 12 residues in the CDR3. The CDR3 region is CASSPGTRALHF. In DNA, the CDR3 is TGTGCCAGTTCCCCCGGGACCCGAGCCCTCCACTTT.

The gene calls are TRBV9 and TRBJ2-2; D unresolved. V lost 8 bases, J lost 0 bases, and 5 bases lay in between. The germline V gene has CDR1 SGDLS and CDR2 YYNGEE. This CDR3 is built from 12 residues. CDR3 in amino acids: CASQSNTGELFF. The CDR3 DNA follows: TGTGCCAGTCAATCGAACACCGGGGAGCTGTTTTTT.

The chain recombines TRBV11-3 with TRBJ2-3, with TRBD2 matching 7 bases. This CDR3 is 17 amino acids long. Germline CDR1 reads SGHNT; CDR2 reads YENEEA. Unmatched junction bases numbered 8, after V lost 2 bases and J lost 0 bases. The CDR3 sequence: CASSLSPWGGSTDTQYF. The CDR3 nucleotides read TGTGCCAGCAGCTTATCCCCTTGGGGGGGGAGCACAGATACGCAGTATTTT. Full variable domain (remainder filled in from reference TRBV11-3 and TRBJ2-3): EAGVVQSPRYKIIEKKQPVAFWCNPISGHNTLYWYLQNLGQGPELLIRYENEEAVDDSQLPKDRFSAERLKGVDSTLKIQPAELGDSAVYLCASSLSPWGGSTDTQYFGPGTRLTVL.

The rearrangement links TRBV12-5 to TRBJ1-6; 7 bases match TRBD1. The CDR3 is 17 residues long. CDR1 LGHNT and CDR2 FRNRAP come from the germline V gene. The V gene end was trimmed by 2 bases and the J gene end by 10 bases; junction bases not matched to a gene: 14. The chain's CDR3 is CASGLSRGTLPGSPLHF. For the CDR3, the DNA is TGTGCTAGTGGTTTGTCCAGGGGGACTCTCCCTGGGTCACCCCTCCACTTT.

This chain joins TRBV5-1 and TRBJ2-3, with D uncertain. V was pared by 4 bases and J by 6 bases, with 15 bases between. The length of the CDR3 is 14 residues. CDR1 is SGHRS and CDR2 is YFSETQ in the germline V gene. CDR3 residues: CASSPGSLWDTQYF. The CDR3 nucleotides are TGCGCCAGCAGCCCCGGATCATTGTGGGATACGCAGTATTTT. The whole variable domain, remainder taken from reference TRBV5-1 and TRBJ2-3, is KAGVTQTPRYLIKTRGQQVTLSCSPISGHRSVSWYQQTPGQGLQFLFEYFSETQRNKGNFPGRFSGRQFSNSRSEMNVSTLELGDSALYLCASSPGSLWDTQYFGPGTRLTVL.

CDR3 loop: CATSRVAGGDLLAFF. DNA of the CDR3: TGTGCCACCAGCAGAGTGGCAGGGGGCGATCTATTAGCTTTCTTT. This chain uses TRBV15 with TRBJ1-1, with 8 nucleotides matching TRBD1. The CDR3 is 15 residues long. The germline V gene encodes CDR1 LNHNV and CDR2 YYDKDF (reference sequence). V dropped 1 base and J dropped 10; count of bases not matched to a gene: 11.

This chain joins TRBV10-3 and TRBJ1-1; D is ambiguous. V lost 11 bases and J 1 base, leaving 14 bases between the germline ends. The germline V gene encodes CDR1 ENHRY and CDR2 SYGVKD. CDR3 length: 13 residues. CDR3 amino acids: CAASIRENTEAFF. As DNA, the CDR3 is TGTGCCGCTTCGATACGGGAGAACACTGAAGCTTTCTTT.

The chain has TRBV19 and TRBJ1-2; possibly TRBD1 for D (5 bases). This CDR3 is 15 amino acids long. Trimming took 3 bases from V and 4 from J, leaving 15 bases between them. Germline V gene data show CDR1 as LNHDA and CDR2 as SQIVND (reference sequence). The CDR3 nucleotides are TGTGCCAGTAGTATGTTTCAGGGACCCACCTATGGCTACACCTTC. It yields the protein CASSMFQGPTYGYTF.

The rearrangement joins TRBV4-1 to TRBJ2-2; TRBD2 matches at 9 bases. This CDR3 has 17 residues. Unmatched junction bases numbered 10, after V lost 3 bases and J lost 5 bases. Germline V CDR1 and CDR2: MGHRA, YSYEKL. The CDR3 region has the DNA TGCGCCAGCAGCCACCCCGACAGCGGGAGGAGGACCGGGGAGCTGTTTTTT. Amino acids: CASSHPDSGRRTGELFF.

In regard to this clone: A much larger clone lies a single base off, so this may be a read error. The chain links TRBV4-3 to TRBJ2-6; D might be TRBD2 (5 bases). The length of the CDR3 is 17 residues. V dropped 2 bases and J dropped 2 bases, with 13 bases sitting between them. The germline V gene has CDR1 LGHNA and CDR2 YSLEER. CDR3 protein: CASSQRHSGTGANVLTF. In DNA form, the CDR3 reads TGCGCCAGCAGCCAAAGGCATTCGGGAACTGGGGCCAACGTCCTGACTTTC.

J is TRBJ2-7 and V is TRBV6-2 or TRBV6-3; D unresolved. Germline loops: CDR1 MNHEY, CDR2 SVGEGT. V was shortened by 2 bases and J by 1 base, with 18 bases between the two germline ends. The length of the CDR3 is 17 residues. The CDR3, as DNA: TGTGCCAGCAGTTACGGCCTGACTGGTTCGGGTTCCTACGAGCAGTACGTC. It is translated as CASSYGLTGSGSYEQYV.

In DNA, the CDR3 is TGTGCCAGCAGCACCGGACAGCGGATGGGTACTGAAGCTTTCTTT. Encoded protein: CASSTGQRMGTEAFF. The J gene is TRBJ1-1, the V gene TRBV11-3, with D possibly matching TRBD1 (6 bases). V lost 5 bases to trimming and J lost 5 bases, with 18 bases between them. This CDR3 has 15 amino acids. CDR1 and CDR2 from the germline V gene are SGHNT and YENEEA.

This chain links TRBV18 with TRBJ1-1; no clear D. The CDR3 has 13 amino acids. From germline, CDR1 is KGHSH and CDR2 LQKENI. With 4 bases removed from V and 4 bases from J, the gap between germline ends came to 10 bases. In nucleotides, the CDR3 is TGTGCCAGCTCACTCTCGGATTCCACTGAAGCTTTCTTT. It yields the protein CASSLSDSTEAFF.

The chain joins TRBV10-1 to TRBJ2-1; D is possibly TRBD2 (6 bases). V lost 10 bases, J lost 0 bases, and 19 bases lay in between. CDR1 is WNHNN, CDR2 SYGVQD, per germline (reference sequence). The CDR3 consists of 16 residues. The CDR3 coding sequence is TGCGCCAACGGGAGAGACGGTGGAAGCTCCTACAATGAGCAGTTCTTC. Amino acid sequence: CANGRDGGSSYNEQFF.

The chain has TRBV11-1 and TRBJ2-1; no firm D call. V gave up 5 bases and J gave up 9 bases, with 11 bases separating them. The V gene's germline CDR1 is SGHAT and CDR2 FQDESV (reference sequence). The CDR3 sequence is 12 residues long. In DNA, the CDR3 is TGTGCCAGCAGCCTAGGGTCAGCTGAGCAGTTCTTC. Protein sequence: CASSLGSAEQFF.

The CDR3 sequence: CASSMALGRYEQYV. The CDR3 region has the DNA TGTGCCAGTAGTATGGCCCTAGGACGGTACGAGCAGTACGTC. The V call is TRBV19, the J call TRBJ2-7, with unresolved D. The germline V gene encodes CDR1 LNHDA and CDR2 SQIVND (reference sequence). V shed 3 bases and J shed 4 bases, with 13 bases lying between them. The length of the CDR3 is 14 residues.

This chain uses TRBV10-3 with TRBJ1-1, with 10 bases identical to TRBD1. Per the germline V gene, CDR1 is ENHRY and CDR2 is SYGVKD. The CDR3 runs 16 residues. V lost 6 bases, J lost 5 bases, and 12 bases stayed unmatched. CDR3: CAIRPGQGFRGTEAFF. The CDR3 nucleotides read TGTGCCATCAGGCCGGGACAGGGGTTTCGAGGAACTGAAGCTTTCTTT.